The TCR beta chain under discussion was sequenced for a study of T cell changes during pregnancy in multiple sclerosis. Repertoires were generated with immunoSEQ multiplex PCR, while TCRdb's copy carries only in-frame clones and drops some. The data hold some 30,000 clones, with 70% to 90% observed a single time. The CDR3 covers 12 residues. The V segment lost 11 bases and the J segment 7 bases; nucleotides outside the gene matches: 4. Germline V gives CDR1 SEHNR, CDR2 FQNEAQ (reference sequence). The gene calls are TRBV7-9 and TRBJ2-1; TRBD1 matches 11 bases. Sequencing was performed on CD8+ T cells from peripheral blood mononuclear cells, taken before pregnancy. The origin of this receptor is a female donor with multiple sclerosis, enrolled in a pregnancy study. CDR3 residues: CAGGQGANEQFF. The CDR3 coding sequence is TGTGCCGGCGGACAGGGGGCTAATGAGCAGTTCTTC.